This T cell receptor beta chain was sequenced in a study of shared clonotypes between healthy human individuals. Note on this clone: The sample has other DNA sequences that encode this CDR3 too.

V gave up 0 bases and J gave up 6 bases; unmatched junction bases: 2. Germline CDR1 reads ENHRY; CDR2 reads SYGVKD. The CDR3 consists of 14 residues. Profiled with immunoSEQ multiplex PCR; TCRdb holds only in-frame clones, not every one. This sample yields 2,500,000 or so clones, of which 80% to 95% are seen a single time; 0.36% belongs to the top ten. The origin of this receptor is a young man in good health. Some clones in this sample may be carry-over from other donors' samples. The rearrangement joins TRBV10-3 to TRBJ1-5; 7 nucleotides agree with TRBD1. The sample taken for sequencing was naive CD4+ T cells from PBMCs. As to subset: CD45RA+ positively selected. CDR3 nucleotide sequence: TGTGCCATCAGTGAGTCTAGGGGGCTTCAGCCCCAGCATTTT. This encodes CAISESRGLQPQHF.